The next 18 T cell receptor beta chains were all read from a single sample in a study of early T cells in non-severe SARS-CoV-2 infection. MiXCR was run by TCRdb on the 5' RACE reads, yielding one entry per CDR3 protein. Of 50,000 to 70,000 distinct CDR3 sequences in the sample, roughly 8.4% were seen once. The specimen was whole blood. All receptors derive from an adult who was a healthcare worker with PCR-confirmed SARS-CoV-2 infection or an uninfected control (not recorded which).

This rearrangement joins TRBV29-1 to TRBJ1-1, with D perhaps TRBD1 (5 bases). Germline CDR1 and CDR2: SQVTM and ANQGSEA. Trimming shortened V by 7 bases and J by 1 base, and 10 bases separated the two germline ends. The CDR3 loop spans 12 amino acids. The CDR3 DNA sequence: TGCAGCGCCACGGGACCGAACACTGAAGCTTTCTTT. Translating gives CSATGPNTEAFF.

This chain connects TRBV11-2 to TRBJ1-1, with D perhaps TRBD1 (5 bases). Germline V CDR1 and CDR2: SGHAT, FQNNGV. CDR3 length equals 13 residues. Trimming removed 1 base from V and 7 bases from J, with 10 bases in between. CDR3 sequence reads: CASSLGGLGEAFF. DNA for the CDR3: TGTGCCAGCAGCTTAGGGGGCCTAGGTGAAGCTTTCTTT.

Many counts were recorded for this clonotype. This CDR3 reads CASSFGTGAYEQYF. In nucleotides, the CDR3 is TGTGCCAGCAGTTTTGGGACAGGAGCCTACGAGCAGTACTTC. V and J are TRBV28 and TRBJ2-7, with 8 bases that match TRBD1. Germline V lookup: CDR1 MDHEN, CDR2 SYDVKM. The CDR3 sequence is 14 residues long. V lost 3 bases, J lost 2 bases, and 3 bases stayed unmatched.

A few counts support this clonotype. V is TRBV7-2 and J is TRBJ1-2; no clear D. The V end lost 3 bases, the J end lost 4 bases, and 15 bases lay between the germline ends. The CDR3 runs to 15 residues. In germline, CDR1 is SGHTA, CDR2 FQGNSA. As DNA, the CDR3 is TGTGCCAGCAGCTTTAGTTCGGTGGGGAGCTATGGCTACACCTTC. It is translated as CASSFSSVGSYGYTF.

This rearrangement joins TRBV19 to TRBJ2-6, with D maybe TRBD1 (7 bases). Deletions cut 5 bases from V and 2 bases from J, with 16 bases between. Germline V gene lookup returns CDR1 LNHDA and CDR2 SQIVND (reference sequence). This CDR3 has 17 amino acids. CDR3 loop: CASSDGGRGAGANVLTF. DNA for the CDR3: TGTGCCAGTAGTGACGGCGGCAGGGGGGCTGGGGCCAACGTCCTGACTTTC.

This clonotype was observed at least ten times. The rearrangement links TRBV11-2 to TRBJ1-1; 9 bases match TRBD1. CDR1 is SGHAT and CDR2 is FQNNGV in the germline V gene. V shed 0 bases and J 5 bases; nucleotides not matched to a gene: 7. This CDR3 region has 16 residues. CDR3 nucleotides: TGTGCCAGCAGCTTAGATAGGGACAGGGCGTCGACTGAAGCTTTCTTT. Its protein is CASSLDRDRASTEAFF.

CDR3 residues: CASRGSGARGNYGYTF. The CDR3 coding sequence is TGTGCCAGCAGGGGATCCGGGGCCAGGGGTAACTATGGCTACACCTTC. The V and J genes are TRBV28 and TRBJ1-2, with D tentatively TRBD1 (6 bases). The V and J ends lost 6 bases and 1 base respectively, with 18 bases between them. The CDR3 spans 16 residues. Germline assignment: CDR1 MDHEN and CDR2 SYDVKM.

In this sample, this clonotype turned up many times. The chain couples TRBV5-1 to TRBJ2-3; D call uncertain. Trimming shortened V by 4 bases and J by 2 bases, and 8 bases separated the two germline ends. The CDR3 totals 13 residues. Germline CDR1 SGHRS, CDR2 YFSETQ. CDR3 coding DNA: TGCGCCAGCAGCGACCCGGACACAGATACGCAGTATTTT. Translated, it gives CASSDPDTDTQYF.

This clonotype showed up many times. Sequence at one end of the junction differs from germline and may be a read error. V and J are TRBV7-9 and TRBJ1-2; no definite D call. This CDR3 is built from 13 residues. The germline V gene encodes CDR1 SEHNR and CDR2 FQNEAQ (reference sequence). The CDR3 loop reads CASSLVPGYGYTF. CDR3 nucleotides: TGTGCCAGCAGTTTAGTCCCAGGTTATGGCTACACCTTC.

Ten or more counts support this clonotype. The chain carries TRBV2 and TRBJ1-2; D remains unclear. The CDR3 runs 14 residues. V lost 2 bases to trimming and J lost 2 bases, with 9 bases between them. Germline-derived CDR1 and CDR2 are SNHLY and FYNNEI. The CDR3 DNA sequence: TGTGCCAGCAGTGAAATAGGGCAGAACTATGGCTACACCTTC. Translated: CASSEIGQNYGYTF. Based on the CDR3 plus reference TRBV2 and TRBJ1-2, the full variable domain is EPEVTQTPSHQVTQMGQEVILRCVPISNHLYFYWYRQILGQKVEFLVSFYNNEISEKSEIFDDQFSVERPDGSNFTLKIRSTKLEDSAMYFCASSEIGQNYGYTFGSGTRLTVV.

The CDR3 reads CASSSTLGGPTDTQYF. The CDR3 coding sequence is TGTGCCAGCAGTTCAACCCTGGGGGGACCCACAGATACGCAGTATTTT. The chain couples TRBV9 to TRBJ2-3; a weak D match, TRBD2 (6 bases). The CDR3 is 16 amino acids. V was trimmed by 5 bases and J by 2 bases, leaving 18 bases between them. Germline loops: CDR1 SGDLS, CDR2 YYNGEE.

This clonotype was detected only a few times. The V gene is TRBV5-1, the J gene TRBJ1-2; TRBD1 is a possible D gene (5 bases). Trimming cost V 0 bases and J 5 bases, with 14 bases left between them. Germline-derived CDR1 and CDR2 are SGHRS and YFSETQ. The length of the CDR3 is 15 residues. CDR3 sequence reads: CASSLDVSRVYGYTF. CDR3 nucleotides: TGCGCCAGCAGCTTGGACGTGAGCAGGGTATATGGCTACACCTTC.

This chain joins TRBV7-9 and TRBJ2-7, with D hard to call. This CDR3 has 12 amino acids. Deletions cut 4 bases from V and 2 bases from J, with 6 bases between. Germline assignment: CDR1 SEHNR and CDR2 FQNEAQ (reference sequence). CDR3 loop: CASSYPTYEQYF. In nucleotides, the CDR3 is TGTGCCAGCAGCTACCCGACCTACGAGCAGTACTTC.

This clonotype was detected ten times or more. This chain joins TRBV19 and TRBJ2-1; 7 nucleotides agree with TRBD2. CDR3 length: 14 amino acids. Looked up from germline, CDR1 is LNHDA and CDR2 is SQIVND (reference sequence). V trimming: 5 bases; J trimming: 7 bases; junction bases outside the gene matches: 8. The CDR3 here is CASSEGLPWNEQFF. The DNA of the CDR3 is TGTGCCAGTAGTGAGGGACTACCCTGGAATGAGCAGTTCTTC.

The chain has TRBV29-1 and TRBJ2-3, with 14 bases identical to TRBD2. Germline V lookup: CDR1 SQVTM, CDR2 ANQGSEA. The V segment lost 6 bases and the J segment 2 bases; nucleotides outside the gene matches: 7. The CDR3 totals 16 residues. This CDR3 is CSVSGLAGVYTDTQYF. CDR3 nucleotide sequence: TGCAGCGTATCGGGACTAGCGGGAGTTTACACAGATACGCAGTATTTT.

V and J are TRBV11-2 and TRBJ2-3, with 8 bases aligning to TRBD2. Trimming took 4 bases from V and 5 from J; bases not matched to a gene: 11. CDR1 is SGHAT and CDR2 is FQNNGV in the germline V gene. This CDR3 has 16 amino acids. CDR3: CASSWPMSGSRDTQYF. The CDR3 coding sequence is TGTGCCAGCAGCTGGCCAATGAGCGGGAGTAGAGATACGCAGTATTTT.

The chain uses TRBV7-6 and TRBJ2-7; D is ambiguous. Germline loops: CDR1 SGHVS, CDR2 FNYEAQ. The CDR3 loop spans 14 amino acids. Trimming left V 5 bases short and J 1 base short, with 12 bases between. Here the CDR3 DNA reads TGTGCCAGCAGCCCCAGCCCGATATCCTACGAGCAGTACTTC. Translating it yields CASSPSPISYEQYF.

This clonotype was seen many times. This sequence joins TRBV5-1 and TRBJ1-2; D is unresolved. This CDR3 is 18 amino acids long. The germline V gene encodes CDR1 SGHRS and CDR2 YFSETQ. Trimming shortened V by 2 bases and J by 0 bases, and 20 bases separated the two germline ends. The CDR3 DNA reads TGCGCCAGCAGCTTCCAGGCTTTAACCGTTCCTGCTAACTATGGCTACACCTTC. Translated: CASSFQALTVPANYGYTF.